The 29 T cell receptor beta chains presented below share a single source sample, sequenced in a study of shared clonotypes between healthy human individuals. Generated by immunoSEQ multiplex PCR, the TCRdb table keeps only in-frame clones and is missing some. The table has around 550,000 clones, less than 96% seen once; the top ten hold about 0.054%. Sequenced material: naive CD4+ T cells sorted from blood. Stated subset: CD45RA+ positively selected. These TCRs come from a woman aged 25 to 39 in good health.

The rearrangement joins TRBV7-8 to TRBJ2-1, with 8 bases matching TRBD2. V shed 2 bases, J shed 8 bases, and the junction held 11 bases outside the gene matches. Germline lookup yields CDR1 SGHVS and CDR2 FQNEAQ. The CDR3 length is 16 residues. The CDR3 is CASSLFTSGVLYEQFF. The CDR3 DNA reads TGTGCCAGCAGCTTATTTACTAGCGGAGTTTTATATGAGCAGTTCTTC.

The chain couples TRBV5-1 to TRBJ2-5; D gene ambiguous. The CDR3 runs 13 residues. The ends were cut back, 5 bases at V and 1 base at J, with 9 bases in the middle. Germline CDR1 reads SGHRS; CDR2 reads YFSETQ. DNA of the CDR3: TGCGCCAGCAGGGAACAGCCCCAAGAGACCCAGTACTTC. It translates to CASREQPQETQYF.

The genes are TRBV21-1 and TRBJ2-1; TRBD2 was called by the table and not checked on the DNA. TRBV21-1 is recorded as a pseudogene. CDR3 length equals 17 residues. For the CDR3, the DNA is TGTGCCAGCAGCAAAGTTTTCGGGACTAGCGAGTACAATGAGCAGTTCTTC. Protein: CASSKVFGTSEYNEQFF.

The chain employs TRBV18 and TRBJ2-7; a weak D match, TRBD2 (6 bases). V was shortened by 3 bases and J by 3 bases, with 12 bases between the two germline ends. The CDR3 contains 14 residues. Germline V gene sequence: CDR1 KGHSH, CDR2 LQKENI. The CDR3 DNA reads as TGTGCCAGCTCACCGCGGGGAGGAAGCTACGAGCAGTACTTC. This encodes CASSPRGGSYEQYF.

The CDR3 bases are TGCGCCAGCAGCCCCACCGGCGGGCAGGACTCTGGAAACACCATATATTTT. Its translation: CASSPTGGQDSGNTIYF. J is TRBJ1-3 and V is TRBV5-1; D is undetermined. V dropped 4 bases and J dropped 0 bases, with 17 bases sitting between them. The CDR3 has 17 residues. From germline, CDR1 is SGHRS and CDR2 YFSETQ.

The chain recombines TRBV28 with TRBJ2-5; 7 bases agree with TRBD2. The CDR3 contains 13 residues. V dropped 7 bases and J dropped 11; count of bases not matched to a gene: 13. Germline V gene sequence: CDR1 MDHEN, CDR2 SYDVKM. CDR3 DNA sequence: TGTGCCAGCAACCTGGGAGGGCCTACGGGGCAGTACTTC. It translates to CASNLGGPTGQYF.

This chain joins TRBV19 and TRBJ1-6, with TRBD1 matching 10 bases. In germline, CDR1 is LNHDA, CDR2 SQIVND (reference sequence). V gave up 5 bases and J gave up 15 bases; unmatched junction bases: 10. This CDR3 is built from 14 residues. CDR3 nucleotide sequence: TGTGCCAGTAGTCTTCTCGGACAGGGGGGGCGCCTCCACTTT. Amino acid sequence: CASSLLGQGGRLHF.

V usage is TRBV10-3 and J usage is TRBJ2-2, with TRBD2 matching over 9 bases. The junction had 9 bases not matched to a gene; V was cut back by 6 bases and J by 1 base. Germline V CDR1 and CDR2: ENHRY, SYGVKD. The CDR3 contains 17 residues. The CDR3 DNA reads as TGTGCCATCAGATCGACTAGCGGAAAGGGGAACACCGGGGAGCTGTTTTTT. Translated: CAIRSTSGKGNTGELFF.

The chain has TRBV4-1 and TRBJ1-2; D is perhaps TRBD1 (5 bases). Trimming removed 1 base at V and 8 bases at J, with 20 bases between. The CDR3 runs 16 residues. CDR1 is MGHRA, CDR2 YSYEKL, per germline. CDR3 residues: CASSQGLGLILGGYTF. CDR3 DNA: TGCGCCAGCAGCCAAGGGCTGGGACTCATCCTTGGCGGCTACACCTTC.

This clone was counted once. This chain joins TRBV18 and TRBJ2-1; 8 bases map to TRBD2. There are 20 residues in the CDR3. Unmatched junction bases numbered 14, after V lost 1 base and J lost 0 bases. The germline gives CDR1 KGHSH, CDR2 LQKENI. CDR3 DNA: TGTGCCAGCTCACCACAAGACGGGACTAGACTCTATCGCTCCTACAATGAGCAGTTCTTC. It yields the protein CASSPQDGTRLYRSYNEQFF. Looking up the rest from reference TRBV18 and TRBJ2-1 gives the full variable domain: NAGVMQNPRHLVRRRGQEARLRCSPMKGHSHVYWYRQLPEEGLKFMVYLQKENIIDESGMPKERFSAEFPKEGPSILRIQQVVRGDSAAYFCASSPQDGTRLYRSYNEQFFGPGTRLTVL.

Here the CDR3 reads CASSYSSGTGDSPLHF. CDR3 coding DNA: TGTGCCAGCAGTTACTCGAGTGGGACAGGGGACTCACCCCTCCACTTT. The V call is TRBV6-5, the J call TRBJ1-6; 10 nucleotides match TRBD1. V gave up 0 bases and J gave up 10 bases; unmatched junction bases: 6. The CDR3 contains 16 residues. CDR1 is MNHEY and CDR2 is SVGAGI in the germline V gene.

The chain combines TRBV28 with TRBJ1-2, with a possible D match to TRBD1 (6 bases). Trimming cost V 2 bases and J 2 bases, with 15 bases left between them. Germline lookup yields CDR1 MDHEN and CDR2 SYDVKM. This CDR3 is 16 amino acids long. The CDR3 here is CASSLPRGRANYGYTF. In DNA, the CDR3 is TGTGCCAGCAGTTTACCCAGGGGCAGGGCAAACTATGGCTACACCTTC.

V is TRBV19 and J is TRBJ1-1; 8 bases fit TRBD1. Trimming removed 3 bases from V and 1 base from J; junction bases left unmatched: 7. The CDR3 length is 16 residues. Germline assignment: CDR1 LNHDA and CDR2 SQIVND (reference sequence). CDR3 sequence: CASSIQGATPNTEAFF. The CDR3 DNA is TGTGCCAGTAGTATTCAGGGGGCGACCCCGAACACTGAAGCTTTCTTT.

The chain combines TRBV27 with TRBJ2-3; 12 bases match TRBD2. CDR3 length: 16 residues. V gave up 4 bases and J gave up 6 bases; unmatched junction bases: 8. CDR1 MNHEY and CDR2 SMNVEV come from the germline V gene (reference sequence). CDR3 sequence (DNA): TGTGCCAGCAGTTGGTCTAGCGGGAGGGGTCGGGATACGCAGTATTTT. Protein sequence: CASSWSSGRGRDTQYF.

The V call is TRBV28, the J call TRBJ1-2, with TRBD1 matching over 11 bases. The V gene end was trimmed by 5 bases and the J gene end by 8 bases; junction bases not matched to a gene: 7. This CDR3 has 14 amino acids. Germline assignment: CDR1 MDHEN and CDR2 SYDVKM. Here the CDR3 DNA reads TGTGCCAGCAGTCAAGGACAGGGGGCCTGGGGCTACACCTTC. This gives the protein CASSQGQGAWGYTF.

The chain is built from TRBV6-5 and TRBJ1-2; D might be TRBD1 (5 bases). The CDR3 is 13 amino acids. V was cut by 6 bases and J by 6 bases, with 14 bases left in between. Germline assignment: CDR1 MNHEY and CDR2 SVGAGI. The CDR3 reads CASSERDSHGYTF. The DNA of the CDR3 is TGTGCCAGCAGCGAAAGAGACAGTCATGGCTACACCTTC.

The gene calls are TRBV7-3 and TRBJ2-1; D may be TRBD1 or TRBD2 (5 bases each). The V end was cut by 5 bases, the J end by 3 bases, with 11 bases between. This CDR3 is 14 amino acids long. CDR1 is SGHTA and CDR2 is FQGTGA in the germline V gene. The CDR3 here is CASSTGQGYNEQFF. Here the CDR3 DNA reads TGTGCCAGCAGCACGGGGCAGGGCTACAATGAGCAGTTCTTC.

The gene calls are TRBV13 and TRBJ2-7; 10 bases are a match to TRBD1. In germline, CDR1 is PRHDT, CDR2 FYEKMQ (reference sequence). V trimming: 6 bases; J trimming: 6 bases; junction bases outside the gene matches: 5. The CDR3 loop spans 13 amino acids. CDR3 coding DNA: TGTGCCAGCAGGCGACAGGGGGCGAGCGAGCAGTACTTC. Its protein product is CASRRQGASEQYF. Supplemented by reference TRBV13 and TRBJ2-7, the full variable domain reads AAGVIQSPRHLIKEKRETATLKCYPIPRHDTVYWYQQGPGQDPQFLISFYEKMQSDKGSIPDRFSAQQFSDYHSELNMSSLELGDSALYFCASRRQGASEQYFGPGTRLTVT.

This CDR3 is CASSYSMVAGVSEQYF. The CDR3 region has the DNA TGTGCCAGCAGTTACTCGATGGTAGCGGGAGTCTCCGAGCAGTACTTC. The chain is built from TRBV6-5 and TRBJ2-7; TRBD2 matches at 9 bases. Germline CDR1 and CDR2: MNHEY and SVGAGI. The CDR3 has 16 residues. After removal of 0 bases from V and 6 bases from J, the junction contained 9 bases not matched to a gene.

This sequence joins TRBV29-1 and TRBJ1-2; 10 bases line up with TRBD1. Germline V gene data show CDR1 as SQVTM and CDR2 as ANQGSEA. The CDR3 loop spans 12 amino acids. The junction had 6 bases not matched to a gene; V was cut back by 6 bases and J by 8 bases. CDR3 amino acids: CSVADRGDGYTF. The CDR3 nucleotides are TGCAGCGTCGCGGACAGGGGGGACGGCTACACCTTC.

The chain carries TRBV28 and TRBJ2-5, with D uncertain. Germline assignment: CDR1 MDHEN and CDR2 SYDVKM. This CDR3 has 19 amino acids. Trimming removed 3 bases at V and 2 bases at J, with 25 bases between. The CDR3 protein is CASSFTTPRWPPGQETQYF. CDR3 nucleotides: TGTGCCAGCAGTTTCACAACCCCCCGTTGGCCCCCCGGACAAGAGACCCAGTACTTC.

The rearrangement uses TRBV28 and TRBJ1-2, with TRBD1 matching over 7 bases. The germline CDR1 and CDR2 sequences are MDHEN and SYDVKM. The CDR3 contains 14 residues. V dropped 5 bases and J dropped 4; count of bases not matched to a gene: 7. The CDR3 spells CASSRYDRAYGYTF. CDR3 DNA: TGTGCCAGCAGTCGGTACGACAGGGCCTATGGCTACACCTTC.

The chain joins TRBV27 to TRBJ2-5; 11 bases map to TRBD2. Per germline, CDR1 MNHEY and CDR2 SMNVEV (reference sequence). V lost 6 bases, J lost 4 bases, and 7 bases stayed unmatched. CDR3 length: 15 amino acids. The CDR3 bases are TGTGCCAGCAGCCAAACTAGCGGGAGTCCAGAGACCCAGTACTTC. This encodes CASSQTSGSPETQYF.

This rearrangement joins TRBV4-1 to TRBJ1-2; 7 bases match TRBD1. After removal of 5 bases from V and 8 bases from J, the junction contained 5 bases not matched to a gene. This CDR3 comprises 12 residues. CDR1 is MGHRA, CDR2 YSYEKL, per germline. The CDR3 bases are TGCGCCAGCAGCAGACAGGGCGGCGGCTACACCTTC. It yields the protein CASSRQGGGYTF.

This clone appeared once. The chain combines TRBV29-1 with TRBJ2-5; TRBD1 matches 8 bases. Germline trimming cut 7 bases from V and 2 bases from J; bases unmatched to any gene: 6. CDR1 and CDR2 (germline): SQVTM, ANQGSEA. This CDR3 has 13 residues. Here the CDR3 reads CSARTGWQETQYF. The CDR3 region has the DNA TGCAGCGCCAGGACAGGGTGGCAAGAGACCCAGTACTTC. Looking up the rest from reference TRBV29-1 and TRBJ2-5 gives the full variable domain: SAVISQKPSRDICQRGTSLTIQCQVDSQVTMMFWYRQQPGQSLTLIATANQGSEATYESGFVIDKFPISRPNLTFSTLTVSNMSPEDSSIYLCSARTGWQETQYFGPGTRLLVL.

The chain joins TRBV13 to TRBJ2-7; D ambiguous. Germline CDR1 PRHDT, CDR2 FYEKMQ (reference sequence). V lost 4 bases, J lost 6 bases, and 19 bases lay in between. The CDR3 runs to 15 residues. CDR3 nucleotides: TGTGCCAGCAGCTGGAGCGCGAGTGCCCCTCTCGAGCAGTACTTC. Encoded protein: CASSWSASAPLEQYF. Drawing the rest from reference TRBV13 and TRBJ2-7, the complete variable domain is AAGVIQSPRHLIKEKRETATLKCYPIPRHDTVYWYQQGPGQDPQFLISFYEKMQSDKGSIPDRFSAQQFSDYHSELNMSSLELGDSALYFCASSWSASAPLEQYFGPGTRLTVT.

The rearrangement links TRBV4-2 to TRBJ2-3; 14 nucleotides agree with TRBD2. This CDR3 comprises 18 residues. Germline V gene data show CDR1 as LGHNA and CDR2 as YNFKEQ. V gave up 6 bases and J gave up 3 bases; unmatched junction bases: 11. The CDR3 coding sequence is TGTGCCAGCAGACGTATCCCGGGACTAGCGGGAGAAACAGATACGCAGTATTTT. Translating it yields CASRRIPGLAGETDTQYF.

The J gene is TRBJ2-7, the V gene TRBV10-3; 9 nucleotides match TRBD1. CDR1 and CDR2 from the germline V gene are ENHRY and SYGVKD. This CDR3 region has 13 residues. J lost 3 bases, V lost 11 bases, and 8 bases had no gene match. The CDR3 loop is CASRGTGNYEQYF. The DNA of the CDR3 is TGTGCCTCGCGCGGGACAGGGAACTACGAGCAGTACTTC.

The gene calls are TRBV7-9 and TRBJ2-7; D is uncertain. Germline CDR1 and CDR2: SEHNR and FQNEAQ (reference sequence). CDR3 length: 15 amino acids. The V and J ends lost 5 bases and 0 bases respectively, with 14 bases between them. For the CDR3, the DNA is TGTGCCAGCAGCGGACGCATTCGGAGCTCCTACGAGCAGTACTTC. Residues: CASSGRIRSSYEQYF.